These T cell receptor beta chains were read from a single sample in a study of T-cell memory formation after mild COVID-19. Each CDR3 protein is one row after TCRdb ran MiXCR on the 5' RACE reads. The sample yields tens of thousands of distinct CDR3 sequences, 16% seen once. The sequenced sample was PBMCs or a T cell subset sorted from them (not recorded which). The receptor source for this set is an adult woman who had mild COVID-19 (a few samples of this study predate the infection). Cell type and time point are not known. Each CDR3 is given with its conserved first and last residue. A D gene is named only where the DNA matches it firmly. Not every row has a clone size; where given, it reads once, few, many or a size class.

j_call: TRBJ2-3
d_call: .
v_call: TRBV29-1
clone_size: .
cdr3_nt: TGCAGCGTCCTCCCCACAGATACGCAGTATTTT
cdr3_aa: CSVLPTDTQYF

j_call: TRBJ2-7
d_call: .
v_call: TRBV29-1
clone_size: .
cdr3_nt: TGCAGCGTGGGTTTTGGGGGCTACGAGCAGTACTTC
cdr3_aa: CSVGFGGYEQYF

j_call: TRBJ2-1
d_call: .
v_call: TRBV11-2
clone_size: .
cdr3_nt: TGTGCCAGCAGCTTAGATCATTGGGGGTCCTCCTACAATGAGCAGTTCTTC
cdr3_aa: CASSLDHWGSSYNEQFF

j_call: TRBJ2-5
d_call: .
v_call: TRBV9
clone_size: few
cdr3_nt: TGTGCCAGCAGCGTAGCTCCGGGCAGGACCGACCAAGAGACCCAGTACTTC
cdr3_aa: CASSVAPGRTDQETQYF

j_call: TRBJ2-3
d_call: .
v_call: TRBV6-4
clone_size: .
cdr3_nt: TGTGCCAGCAGCCACAGGGTCGCAGATACGCAGTATTTT
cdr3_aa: CASSHRVADTQYF

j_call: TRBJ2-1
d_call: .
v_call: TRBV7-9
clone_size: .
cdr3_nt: TGTGCCAGCAGCTCCTTAGGAGGGACCCCCTACAATGAGCAGTTCTTC
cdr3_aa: CASSSLGGTPYNEQFF

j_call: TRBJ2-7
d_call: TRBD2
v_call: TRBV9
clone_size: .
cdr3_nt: TGTGCCAGCAGCCCCAGGAGCGGGAGCCACGAGCAGTACTTC
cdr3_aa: CASSPRSGSHEQYF

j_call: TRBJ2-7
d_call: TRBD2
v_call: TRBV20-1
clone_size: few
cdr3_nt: TGCAGTGCTGCCGGGACTAGCGGGGGGGCCGAGTCCTACGAGCAGTACTTC
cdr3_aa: CSAAGTSGGAESYEQYF

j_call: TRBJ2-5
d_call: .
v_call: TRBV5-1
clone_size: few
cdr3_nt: TGCGCCAGCAGTTTTCACCCAGGGGAAGAGACCCAGTACTTC
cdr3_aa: CASSFHPGEETQYF

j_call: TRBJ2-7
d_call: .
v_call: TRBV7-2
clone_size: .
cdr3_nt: TGTGCCAGCAGCTTAGGGGGGGAGTTCTACGAGCAGTACTTC
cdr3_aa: CASSLGGEFYEQYF

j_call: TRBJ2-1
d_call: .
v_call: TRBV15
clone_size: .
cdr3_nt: TGTGCCACCAGCAGAGAGTCCGACAGTCTCAATGAGCAGTTCTTC
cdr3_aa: CATSRESDSLNEQFF

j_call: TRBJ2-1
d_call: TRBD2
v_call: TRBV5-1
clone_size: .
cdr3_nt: TGCGCCAGCAGCTTGGGGACTAGCGGGGGGGCCGCGGATGAGCAGTTCTTC
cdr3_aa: CASSLGTSGGAADEQFF

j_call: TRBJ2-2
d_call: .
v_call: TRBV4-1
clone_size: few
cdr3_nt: TGCGCCAGCAGCCAAGTAGGAACCGGGGAGCTGTTTTTT
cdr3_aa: CASSQVGTGELFF

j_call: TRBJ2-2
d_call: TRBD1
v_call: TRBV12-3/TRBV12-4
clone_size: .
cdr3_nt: TGTGCCAGCAGTCCCGGGACAGGGGGCTTCACCGGGGAGCTGTTTTTT
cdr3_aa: CASSPGTGGFTGELFF

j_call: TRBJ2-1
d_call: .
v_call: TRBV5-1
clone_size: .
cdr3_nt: TGCGCCAGCAGCTTGGCAGGGGTCACCTACAATGAGCAGTTCTTC
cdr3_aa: CASSLAGVTYNEQFF

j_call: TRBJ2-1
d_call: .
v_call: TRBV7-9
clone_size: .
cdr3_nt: TGTGCCAGCAGCTCCGGGGGTAGCGGCCACTCCTACAATGAGCAGTTCTTC
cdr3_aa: CASSSGGSGHSYNEQFF

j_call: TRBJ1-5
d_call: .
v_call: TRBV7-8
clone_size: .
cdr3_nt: TGTGCCAGCAGCTTAGGGGGCGCTCAGCCCCAGCATTTT
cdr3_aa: CASSLGGAQPQHF

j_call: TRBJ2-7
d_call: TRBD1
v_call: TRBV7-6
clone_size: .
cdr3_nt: TGTGCCAGCAGCCCAGGACAGGGCCAGGGGTACGAGCAGTACTTC
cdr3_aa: CASSPGQGQGYEQYF

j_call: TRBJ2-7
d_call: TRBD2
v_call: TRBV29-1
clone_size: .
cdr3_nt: TGCAGCGCTGGACTAGCGGGGACCTACGAGCAGTACTTC
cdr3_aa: CSAGLAGTYEQYF

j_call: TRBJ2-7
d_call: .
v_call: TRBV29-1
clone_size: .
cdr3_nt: TGCAGCGTTGACGCAGAGGGAAGCTCCTACGAGCAGTACTTC
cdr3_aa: CSVDAEGSSYEQYF

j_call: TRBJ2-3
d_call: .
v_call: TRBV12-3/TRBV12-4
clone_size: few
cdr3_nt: TGTGCCAGCAGTACAGGGTCCAGGACAGATACGCAGTATTTT
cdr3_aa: CASSTGSRTDTQYF

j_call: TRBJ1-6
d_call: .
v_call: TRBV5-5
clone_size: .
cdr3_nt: TGTGCCAGCAGCTTGTCTGGGTTGCCGGGTTCACCCCTCCACTTT
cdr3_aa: CASSLSGLPGSPLHF

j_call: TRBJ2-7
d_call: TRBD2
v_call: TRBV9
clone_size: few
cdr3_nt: TGTGCCAGCAGCACCGGACTAGCGGGAGGGATGGACGAGCAGTACTTC
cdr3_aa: CASSTGLAGGMDEQYF

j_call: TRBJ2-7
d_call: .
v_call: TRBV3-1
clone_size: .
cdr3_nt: TGTGCCAGCAGCCCAATACAGGTTAAAGGGGCTACCTACGAGCAGTACTTC
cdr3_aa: CASSPIQVKGATYEQYF

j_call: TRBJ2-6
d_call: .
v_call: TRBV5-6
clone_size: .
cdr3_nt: TGTGCCAGCACGGGAGTTCACTCTGGGGCCAACGTCCTGACTTTC
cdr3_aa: CASTGVHSGANVLTF

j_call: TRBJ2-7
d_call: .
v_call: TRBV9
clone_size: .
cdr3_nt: TGTGCCAGCAGCCCCTCTTGGGCCACGGGGATCTACGAGCAGTACTTC
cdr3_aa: CASSPSWATGIYEQYF

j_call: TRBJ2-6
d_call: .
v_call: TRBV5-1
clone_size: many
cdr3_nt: TGCGCCAGCAGCTTTTCCAGGTTTTCTGGGGCCAACGTCCTGACTTTC
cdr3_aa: CASSFSRFSGANVLTF

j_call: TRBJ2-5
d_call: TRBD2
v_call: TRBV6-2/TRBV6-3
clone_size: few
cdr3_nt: TGTGCCAGCAGTCTCGGACTAGCGGGGCCGGGGCCAGAGACCCAGTACTTC
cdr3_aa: CASSLGLAGPGPETQYF

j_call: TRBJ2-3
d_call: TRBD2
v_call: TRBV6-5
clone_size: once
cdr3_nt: TGTGCCAGCACCCCCCGGGGTAGCGGGGTGGAAGATACGCAGTATTTT
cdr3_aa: CASTPRGSGVEDTQYF

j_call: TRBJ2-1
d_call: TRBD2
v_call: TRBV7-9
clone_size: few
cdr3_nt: TGTGCCAGCAGCTCGCGGGGGGCTGAGCAGTTCTTC
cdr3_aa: CASSSRGAEQFF

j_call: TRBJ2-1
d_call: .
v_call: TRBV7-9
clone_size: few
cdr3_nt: TGTGCCAGCAGCTCCTCTGGAGCCAAAAATGAGCAGTTCTTC
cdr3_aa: CASSSSGAKNEQFF

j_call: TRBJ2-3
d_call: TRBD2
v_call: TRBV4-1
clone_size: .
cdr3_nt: TGCGCCAGCAGCCAAGGCGGGGGATTTAGCACAGATACGCAGTATTTT
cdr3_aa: CASSQGGGFSTDTQYF

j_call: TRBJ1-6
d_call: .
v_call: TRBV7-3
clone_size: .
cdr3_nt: TGTGCCAGCAGCTTAGGGCCAGGGATTAATTCACCCCTCCACTTT
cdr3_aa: CASSLGPGINSPLHF

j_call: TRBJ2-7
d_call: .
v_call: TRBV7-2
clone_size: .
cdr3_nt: TGTGCCAGCAGGTCGACGGACCACTCCTACGAGCAGTACTTC
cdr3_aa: CASRSTDHSYEQYF

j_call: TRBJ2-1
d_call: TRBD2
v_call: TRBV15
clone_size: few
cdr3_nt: TGTGCCACCGCTCGGGCACTAGCGGGAGTTCAGGATGAGCAGTTCTTC
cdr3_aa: CATARALAGVQDEQFF

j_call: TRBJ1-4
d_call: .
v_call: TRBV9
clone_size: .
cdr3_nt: TGTGCCAGCAGCGCCCGGACGGGAAATGAAAAACTGTTTTTT
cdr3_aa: CASSARTGNEKLFF

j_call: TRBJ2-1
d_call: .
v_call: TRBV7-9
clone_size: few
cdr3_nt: TGTGCCAGCAGCCCTAGGGAAGACAGGGAGGGATACAATGAGCAGTTCTTC
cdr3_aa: CASSPREDREGYNEQFF

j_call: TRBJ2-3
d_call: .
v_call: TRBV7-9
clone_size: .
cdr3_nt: TGTGCCAGCAGCTCGGGACGGAGCACAGATACGCAGTATTTT
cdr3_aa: CASSSGRSTDTQYF

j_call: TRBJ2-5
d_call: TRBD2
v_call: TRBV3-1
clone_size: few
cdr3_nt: TGTGCCAGCAGCCAAGTGCTAGCGGGGGAAGAGACCCAGTACTTC
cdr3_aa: CASSQVLAGEETQYF

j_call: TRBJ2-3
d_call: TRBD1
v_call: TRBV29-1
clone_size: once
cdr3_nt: TGCAGCGTTGATTCGGACAGGGGACCAGATACGCAGTATTTT
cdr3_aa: CSVDSDRGPDTQYF

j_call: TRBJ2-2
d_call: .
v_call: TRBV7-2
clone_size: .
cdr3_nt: TGTGCCAGCAGCTTAGAAGGGGCTAGTGTGGGCACCGGGGAGCTGTTTTTT
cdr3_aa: CASSLEGASVGTGELFF